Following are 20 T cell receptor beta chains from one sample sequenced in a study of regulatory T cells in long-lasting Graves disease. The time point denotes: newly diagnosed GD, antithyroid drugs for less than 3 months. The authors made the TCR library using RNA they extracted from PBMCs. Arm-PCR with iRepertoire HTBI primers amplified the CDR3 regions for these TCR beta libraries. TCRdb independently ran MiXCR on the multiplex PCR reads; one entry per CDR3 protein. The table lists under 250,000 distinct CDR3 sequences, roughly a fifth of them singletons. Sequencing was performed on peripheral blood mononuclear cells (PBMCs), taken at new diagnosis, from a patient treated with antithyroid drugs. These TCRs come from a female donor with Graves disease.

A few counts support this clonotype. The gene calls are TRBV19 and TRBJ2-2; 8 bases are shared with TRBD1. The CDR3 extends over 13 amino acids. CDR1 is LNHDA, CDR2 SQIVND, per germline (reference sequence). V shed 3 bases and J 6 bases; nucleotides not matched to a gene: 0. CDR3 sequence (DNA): TGTGCCAGTAGTATGACAGGGGCCGGGGAGCTGTTTTTT. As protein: CASSMTGAGELFF.

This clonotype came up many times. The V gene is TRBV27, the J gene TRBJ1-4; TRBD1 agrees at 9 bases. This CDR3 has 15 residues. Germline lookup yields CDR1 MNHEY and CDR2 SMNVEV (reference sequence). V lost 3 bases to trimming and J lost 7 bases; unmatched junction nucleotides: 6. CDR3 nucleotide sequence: TGTGCCAGCAGTTTCTTCGGGACAGGGAGTGAAAAACTGTTTTTT. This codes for CASSFFGTGSEKLFF.

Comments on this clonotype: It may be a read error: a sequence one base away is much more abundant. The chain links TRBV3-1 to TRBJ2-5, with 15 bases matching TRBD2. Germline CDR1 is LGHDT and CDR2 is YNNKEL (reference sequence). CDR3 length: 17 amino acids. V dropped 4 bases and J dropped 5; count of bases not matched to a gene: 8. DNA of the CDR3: TGTGCCAGCAGCCTCCGGACTAGCGGGGGGGAGGAGGAGACCCAGTACTTC. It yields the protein CASSLRTSGGEEETQYF.

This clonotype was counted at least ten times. The DNA of the CDR3 is TGTGCCAGCAGTGCGCTTTCACAGGGGACGCAGTATTTT. Encoded protein: CASSALSQGTQYF. The chain employs TRBV6-2 or TRBV6-3 and TRBJ2-3; TRBD1 aligns across 7 bases. Germline V gives CDR1 MNHEY, CDR2 SVGEGT. Unmatched junction bases numbered 8, after V lost 5 bases and J lost 9 bases. The CDR3 consists of 13 residues.

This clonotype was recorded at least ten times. The CDR3 DNA reads as TGCAGTGCCCTACTAGCGGGATTGGGAGATACGCAGTATTTT. The encoded protein is CSALLAGLGDTQYF. The V gene is TRBV20-1, the J gene TRBJ2-3; 10 bases are shared with TRBD2. The germline gives CDR1 DFQATT, CDR2 SNEGSKA (reference sequence). The CDR3 runs 14 residues. The trim removed 6 bases at V and 5 bases at J, leaving 8 bases unmatched.

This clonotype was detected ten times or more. The CDR3 loop is CASSIENTGELFF. In nucleotides, the CDR3 is TGTGCCAGCAGCATTGAGAACACCGGGGAGCTGTTTTTT. The chain combines TRBV6-1 with TRBJ2-2; D gene ambiguous. Trimming cost V 6 bases and J 1 base, with 6 bases left between them. Per germline, CDR1 MNHNS and CDR2 SASEGT. This CDR3 region has 13 residues.

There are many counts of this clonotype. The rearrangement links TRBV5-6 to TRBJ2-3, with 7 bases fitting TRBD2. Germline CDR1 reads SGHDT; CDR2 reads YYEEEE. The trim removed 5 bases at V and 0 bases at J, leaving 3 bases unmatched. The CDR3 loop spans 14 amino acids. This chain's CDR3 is CASRGTNSTDTQYF. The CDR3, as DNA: TGTGCCAGCAGAGGGACTAACAGCACAGATACGCAGTATTTT.

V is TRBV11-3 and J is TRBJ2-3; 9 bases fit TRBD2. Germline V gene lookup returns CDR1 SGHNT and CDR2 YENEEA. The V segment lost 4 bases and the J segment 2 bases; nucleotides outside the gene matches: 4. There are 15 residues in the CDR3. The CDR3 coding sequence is TGTGCCAGCAGCTCAGGCGGGGGGGTCACAGATACGCAGTATTTT. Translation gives CASSSGGGVTDTQYF. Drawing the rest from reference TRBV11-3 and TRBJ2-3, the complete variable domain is EAGVVQSPRYKIIEKKQPVAFWCNPISGHNTLYWYLQNLGQGPELLIRYENEEAVDDSQLPKDRFSAERLKGVDSTLKIQPAELGDSAVYLCASSSGGGVTDTQYFGPGTRLTVL.

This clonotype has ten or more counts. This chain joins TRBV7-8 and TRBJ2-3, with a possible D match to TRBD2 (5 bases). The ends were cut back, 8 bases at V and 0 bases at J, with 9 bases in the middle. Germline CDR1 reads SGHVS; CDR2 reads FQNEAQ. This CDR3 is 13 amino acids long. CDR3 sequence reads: CASLRDSTDTQYF. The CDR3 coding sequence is TGTGCCAGCCTCCGGGATAGCACAGATACGCAGTATTTT.

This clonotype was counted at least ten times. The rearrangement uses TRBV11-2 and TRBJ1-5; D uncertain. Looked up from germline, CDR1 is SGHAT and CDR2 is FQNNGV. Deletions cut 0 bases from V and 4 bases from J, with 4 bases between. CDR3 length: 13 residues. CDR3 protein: CASSLEPNQPQHF. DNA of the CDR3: TGTGCCAGCAGCTTAGAACCTAATCAGCCCCAGCATTTT.

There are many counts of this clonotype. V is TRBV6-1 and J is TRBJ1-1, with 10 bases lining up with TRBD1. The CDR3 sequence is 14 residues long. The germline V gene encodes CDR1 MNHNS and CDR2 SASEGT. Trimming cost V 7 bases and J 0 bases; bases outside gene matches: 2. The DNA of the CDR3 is TGTGCCAGCAATGACAGGGGGCTGAACACTGAAGCTTTCTTT. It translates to CASNDRGLNTEAFF.

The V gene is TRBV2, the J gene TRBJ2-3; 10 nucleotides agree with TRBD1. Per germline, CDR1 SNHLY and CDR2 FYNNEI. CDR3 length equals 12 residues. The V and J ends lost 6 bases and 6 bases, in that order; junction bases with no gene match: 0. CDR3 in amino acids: CASRGQGDTQYF. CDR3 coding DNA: TGTGCCAGCAGGGGACAGGGGGATACGCAGTATTTT. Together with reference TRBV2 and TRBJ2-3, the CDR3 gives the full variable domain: EPEVTQTPSHQVTQMGQEVILRCVPISNHLYFYWYRQILGQKVEFLVSFYNNEISEKSEIFDDQFSVERPDGSNFTLKIRSTKLEDSAMYFCASRGQGDTQYFGPGTRLTVL.

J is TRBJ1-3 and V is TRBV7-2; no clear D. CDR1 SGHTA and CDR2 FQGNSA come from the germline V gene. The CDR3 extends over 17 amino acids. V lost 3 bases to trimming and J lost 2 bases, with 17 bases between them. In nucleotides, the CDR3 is TGTGCCAGCAGCTTTTTGCCGAGAGAAAACGCTGGAAACACCATATATTTT. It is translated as CASSFLPRENAGNTIYF.

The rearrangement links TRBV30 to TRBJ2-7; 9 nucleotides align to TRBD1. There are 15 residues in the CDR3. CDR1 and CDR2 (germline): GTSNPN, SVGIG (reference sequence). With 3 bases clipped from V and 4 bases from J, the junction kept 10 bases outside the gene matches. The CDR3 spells CAWSVFAGTGYEQYF. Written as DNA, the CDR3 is TGTGCCTGGAGCGTATTCGCCGGGACAGGGTACGAGCAGTACTTC. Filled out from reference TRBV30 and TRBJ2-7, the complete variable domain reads SQTIHQWPATLVQPVGSPLSLECTVEGTSNPNLYWYRQAAGRGLQLLFYSVGIGQISSEVPQNLSASRPQDRQFILSSKKLLLSDSGFYLCAWSVFAGTGYEQYFGPGTRLTVT.

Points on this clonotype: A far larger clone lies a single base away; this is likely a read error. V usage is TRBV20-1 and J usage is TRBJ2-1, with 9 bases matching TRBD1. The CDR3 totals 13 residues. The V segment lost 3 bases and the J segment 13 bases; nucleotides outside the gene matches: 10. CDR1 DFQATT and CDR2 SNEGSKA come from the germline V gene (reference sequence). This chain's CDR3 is CSARGTGRGTQFF. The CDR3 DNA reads TGCAGTGCTAGGGGGACAGGGCGGGGGACCCAGTTCTTC.

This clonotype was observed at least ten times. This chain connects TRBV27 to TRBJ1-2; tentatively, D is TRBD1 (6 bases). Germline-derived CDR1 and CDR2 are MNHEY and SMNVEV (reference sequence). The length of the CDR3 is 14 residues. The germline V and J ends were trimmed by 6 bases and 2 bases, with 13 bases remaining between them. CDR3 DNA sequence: TGTGCCAGCAGGCCACAGGGTGCCAACTATGGCTACACCTTC. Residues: CASRPQGANYGYTF.

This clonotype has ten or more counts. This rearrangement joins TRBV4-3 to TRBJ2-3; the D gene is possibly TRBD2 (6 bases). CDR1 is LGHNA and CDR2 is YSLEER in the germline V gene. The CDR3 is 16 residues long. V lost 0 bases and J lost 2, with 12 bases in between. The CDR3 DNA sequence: TGCGCCAGCAGCCAAGAGGGCGGGACCGACACAGATACGCAGTATTTT. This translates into CASSQEGGTDTDTQYF.

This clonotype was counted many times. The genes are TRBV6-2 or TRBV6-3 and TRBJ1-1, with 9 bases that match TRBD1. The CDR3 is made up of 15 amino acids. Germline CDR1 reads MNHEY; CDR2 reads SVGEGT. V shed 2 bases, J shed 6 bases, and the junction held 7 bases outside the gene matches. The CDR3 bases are TGTGCCAGCAGTTACGCGGGGGGGACAGGGCCTGAAGCTTTCTTT. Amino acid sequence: CASSYAGGTGPEAFF.

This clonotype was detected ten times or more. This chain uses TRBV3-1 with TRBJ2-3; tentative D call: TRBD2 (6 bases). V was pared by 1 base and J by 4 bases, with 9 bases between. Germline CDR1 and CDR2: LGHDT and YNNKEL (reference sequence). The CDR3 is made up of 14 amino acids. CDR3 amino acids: CASSQGSGSDTQYF. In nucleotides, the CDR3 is TGTGCCAGCAGCCAAGGGAGCGGGTCAGATACGCAGTATTTT.

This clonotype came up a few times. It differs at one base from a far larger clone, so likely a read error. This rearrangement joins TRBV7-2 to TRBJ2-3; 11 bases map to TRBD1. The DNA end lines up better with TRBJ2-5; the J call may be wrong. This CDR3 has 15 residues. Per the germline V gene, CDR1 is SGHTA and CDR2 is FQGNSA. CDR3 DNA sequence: TGTGCCAGCAGCCGGGACAGGGGGACGAGAGGGGCCCAGTACTTC. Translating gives CASSRDRGTRGAQYF.